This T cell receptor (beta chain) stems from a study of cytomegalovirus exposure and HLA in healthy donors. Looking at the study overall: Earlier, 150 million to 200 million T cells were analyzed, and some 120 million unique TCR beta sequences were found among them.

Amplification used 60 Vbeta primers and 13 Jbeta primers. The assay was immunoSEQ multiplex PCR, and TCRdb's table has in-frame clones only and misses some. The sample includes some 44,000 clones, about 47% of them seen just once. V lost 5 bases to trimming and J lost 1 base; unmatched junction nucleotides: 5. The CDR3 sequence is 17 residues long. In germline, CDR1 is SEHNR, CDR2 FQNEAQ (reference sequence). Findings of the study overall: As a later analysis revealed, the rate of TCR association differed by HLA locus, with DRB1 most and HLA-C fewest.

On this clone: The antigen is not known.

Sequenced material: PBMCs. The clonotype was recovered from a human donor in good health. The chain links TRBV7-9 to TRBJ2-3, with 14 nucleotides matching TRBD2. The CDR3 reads CASSPGLAGARTDTQYF. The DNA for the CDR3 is TGTGCCAGCAGCCCGGGACTAGCGGGGGCCCGCACAGATACGCAGTATTTT.